Listed below are T cell receptor beta chains from one sample, sequenced in a study of OX40 agonist ivuxolimab in advanced cancers. Libraries were prepared by immunoSEQ multiplex PCR; TCRdb keeps only in-frame clonotypes and omits some of them. The table includes 15,000 to 20,000 clones, over 80% detected once. The sequencing used CD4+ or CD8+ T cells sorted from blood, collected in a trial of the OX40 agonist ivuxolimab. Receptor source: an adult with an advanced solid tumor such as melanoma, head and neck, liver or kidney cancer. The CDR3 runs from the conserved cysteine through the conserved F or W. D genes are given only for firm matches. Clone size, where shown, is once, few, many, or a class for clones that have expanded.

cdr3_length	v_call	d_call	clone_size	j_call	cdr3_nt	cdr3_aa
15	TRBV14	TRBD2	-	TRBJ2-5	TGTGCCAGCAGCCAAGGTTCACTAGCGGGAGAGACCCAGTACTTC	CASSQGSLAGETQYF
16	TRBV11-2	-	once	TRBJ1-1	TGTGCCAGCAGCCCCGGTATGGTCAAGGGTTACACTGAAGCTTTCTTT	CASSPGMVKGYTEAFF
14	TRBV9	-	-	TRBJ2-3	TGTGCCAGCAGCGTAGCGGGAGTTAGAGATACGCAGTATTTT	CASSVAGVRDTQYF
15	TRBV29-1	TRBD2	once	TRBJ2-7	TGCAGCGTTGAAGGGTTAACAGCGGGAGGCCACGAGCAGTACTTC	CSVEGLTAGGHEQYF
16	TRBV28	-	-	TRBJ2-4	TGTGCCAGCAGTTTCCGCCCAGGGGTTGCCAAAAACATTCAGTACTTC	CASSFRPGVAKNIQYF
12	TRBV11-2	-	once	TRBJ2-4	TGTGCCAGCAGCTCCTGGAGTGACATTCAGTACTTC	CASSSWSDIQYF
17	TRBV5-1	-	-	TRBJ2-5	TGCGCCAGCAGCTCAGATTCCAGCGGAGATATCCAAGAGACCCAGTACTTC	CASSSDSSGDIQETQYF
12	TRBV19	-	-	TRBJ1-1	TGTGCCAGTAGTATTCCGGGGTCTGAAGCTTTCTTT	CASSIPGSEAFF
13	TRBV7-9	-	-	TRBJ2-1	TGTGCCAGCAGCTTAGGTGGGGGGAATGAGCAGTTCTTC	CASSLGGGNEQFF
15	TRBV27	TRBD2	-	TRBJ2-1	TGTGCCAGCAGTTTCCTAGCGGGAGCCTACAATGAGCAGTTCTTC	CASSFLAGAYNEQFF
14	TRBV27	-	-	TRBJ1-2	TGTGCCAGCAGGCCGGGCCTAGTCTCTTATGGCTACACCTTC	CASRPGLVSYGYTF
15	TRBV13	-	-	TRBJ2-2	TGTGCCAGCAGCCAAAGGGGGGCGGAGACCGGGGAGCTGTTTTTT	CASSQRGAETGELFF
15	TRBV9	TRBD2	few	TRBJ2-7	TGTGCCAGCAGCGAGACTAGCGGGACCGTCAACGAGCAGTACTTC	CASSETSGTVNEQYF
15	TRBV5-1	TRBD2	-	TRBJ2-1	TGCGCCAGCAGCTTGGCTAGCGGGAGCATGAGTGAGCAGTTCTTC	CASSLASGSMSEQFF
14	TRBV2	-	-	TRBJ1-4	TGTGCCAGCAGTGAATTCGAAGGGTGGGAAAAACTGTTTTTT	CASSEFEGWEKLFF
13	TRBV27	-	-	TRBJ1-1	TGTGCCAGCAGCCTTGAGGGGGGGACTGAAGCTTTCTTT	CASSLEGGTEAFF
17	TRBV4-3	-	-	TRBJ2-1	TGCGCCAGCAGCCAAGTTTCAGGGACTTGGCCCTACAATGAGCAGTTCTTC	CASSQVSGTWPYNEQFF
12	TRBV29-1	-	-	TRBJ2-7	TGCAGCGTTGCGGGGAGCTCCTACGAGCAGTACTTC	CSVAGSSYEQYF
15	TRBV14	TRBD1	-	TRBJ1-4	TGTGCCAGCAGCCAAGAGAACAGGGGGAACGAAAAACTGTTTTTT	CASSQENRGNEKLFF
14	TRBV27	-	-	TRBJ2-2	TGTGCCAGCAGTCAAGGTTATGACACCGGGGAGCTGTTTTTT	CASSQGYDTGELFF
13	TRBV27	-	once	TRBJ1-5	TGTGCCAGCAGTTTGTGGGGAAATCAGCCCCAGCATTTT	CASSLWGNQPQHF
14	TRBV19	-	-	TRBJ2-7	TGTGCCAGTAGTCCCAATTTCAGATCCTACGAGCAGTACTTC	CASSPNFRSYEQYF
12	TRBV28	-	-	TRBJ1-4	TGTGCCAGCGACGGGGGGGATGAAAAACTGTTTTTT	CASDGGDEKLFF
11	TRBV27	-	few	TRBJ1-2	TGTGCCAGCAGTAAACAGGGCAGCTACACCTTC	CASSKQGSYTF
15	TRBV27	TRBD1	-	TRBJ1-2	TGTGCCAGCAGTCCCGGAAGGGGGCGTTACCATGGCTACACCTTC	CASSPGRGRYHGYTF
17	TRBV14	TRBD2	-	TRBJ2-7	TGTGCCAGCAGCCAGGGACTAGCGGGAGGACCTCATTACGAGCAGTACTTC	CASSQGLAGGPHYEQYF
13	TRBV11-3	-	-	TRBJ1-1	TGTGCCAGCAGCTTACAGGGGAGCACTGAAGCTTTCTTT	CASSLQGSTEAFF
15	TRBV6-5	TRBD2	-	TRBJ2-7	TGTGCCAGCAGTCAGGTAGCGGGAGCGTTCTACGAGCAGTACTTC	CASSQVAGAFYEQYF
15	TRBV28	-	-	TRBJ1-4	TGTGCCAGCAGTTTAACCTTAACAACTAATGAAAAACTGTTTTTT	CASSLTLTTNEKLFF
13	TRBV9	-	-	TRBJ2-7	TGTGCCAGCAGCGTGGGGGGCTCCTACGAGCAGTACTTC	CASSVGGSYEQYF
15	TRBV4-3	-	-	TRBJ1-6	TGCGCCAGCAGCCAAGATCCGCAGGGTTATTCACCCCTCCACTTT	CASSQDPQGYSPLHF
15	TRBV11-2	-	-	TRBJ2-7	TGTGCCAGCAGCTTAGGAGGGGTGAGCTCCTACGAGCAGTACTTC	CASSLGGVSSYEQYF
16	TRBV6-5	-	-	TRBJ2-2	TGTGCCAGCAGTTACTCTGCGGGGAAAGCAGCCGGGGAGCTGTTTTTT	CASSYSAGKAAGELFF
15	TRBV7-3	-	medium-sized	TRBJ2-3	TGTGCCAGCAGCTCAACTGGCGGACACCCAGATACGCAGTATTTT	CASSSTGGHPDTQYF
13	TRBV4-3	-	-	TRBJ2-1	TGCGCCAGCGGAACTAGCCGATACAATGAGCAGTTCTTC	CASGTSRYNEQFF
13	TRBV7-6	-	few	TRBJ2-3	TGTGCCAGCAGCTTAGTTTTCACAGATACGCAGTATTTT	CASSLVFTDTQYF
17	TRBV10-3	TRBD2	-	TRBJ2-7	TGTGCCATCAGTGAGTCGATTTACTCGCGGGAGAGATACGAGCAGTACTTC	CAISESIYSRERYEQYF
15	TRBV4-3	-	-	TRBJ1-2	TGCGCCAGCAGCCAAGATCCCGGGGGCGCGGAAGGCTACACCTTC	CASSQDPGGAEGYTF
15	TRBV6-4	TRBD1	-	TRBJ1-2	TGTGCCAGCAGTGAAGAAGGGACAGGGGGTGCTGGCTACACCTTC	CASSEEGTGGAGYTF
14	TRBV27	-	-	TRBJ2-7	TGTGCCAGCAGTTTAGTCCAGGGGAACTACGAGCAGTACTTC	CASSLVQGNYEQYF
12	TRBV30	-	once	TRBJ2-3	TGTGCCTGGGTTTGGGAGACAGATACGCAGTATTTT	CAWVWETDTQYF
17	TRBV19	TRBD2	-	TRBJ2-7	TGTGCCAGTAGTATAGACGGGACTAGCGGGAACGCCTACGAGCAGTACTTC	CASSIDGTSGNAYEQYF
14	TRBV28	TRBD1	-	TRBJ1-2	TGTGCCAGCAGCAAGGACAGGGGAAACTATGGCTACACCTTC	CASSKDRGNYGYTF
14	TRBV6-5	-	-	TRBJ1-5	TGTGCCAGCAGGGGGGGGTATAGCAATCAGCCCCAGCATTTT	CASRGGYSNQPQHF
15	TRBV4-3	TRBD2	-	TRBJ2-7	TGCGCCAGCAGCCAGTCTAGCGGGCCAGCCTACGAGCAGTACTTC	CASSQSSGPAYEQYF
14	TRBV6-4	-	-	TRBJ2-2	TGTGCCAGCAGTGACTACTTCCGCACCGGGGAGCTGTTTTTT	CASSDYFRTGELFF
16	TRBV7-9	-	-	TRBJ1-3	TGTGCCAGCAGCTTAGTTAGCGGGAGCTCTGGAAACACCATATATTTT	CASSLVSGSSGNTIYF
16	TRBV27	TRBD1	once	TRBJ1-1	TGTGCCAGCACCACCGGGACAGGGATTTTTGGGACTGAAGCTTTCTTT	CASTTGTGIFGTEAFF
15	TRBV10-3	-	-	TRBJ2-7	TGTGCCATCAGCGATAATGGGGGGAGCTCCTACGAGCAGTACTTC	CAISDNGGSSYEQYF
15	TRBV9	TRBD1	-	TRBJ2-6	TGTGCCAGCAGCGGAGGGACAGGGCGTGCCAACGTCCTGACTTTC	CASSGGTGRANVLTF
15	TRBV13	-	-	TRBJ2-1	TGTGCCAGCAGTCCGAGCGGACCCTCCTACAATGAGCAGTTCTTC	CASSPSGPSYNEQFF
15	TRBV7-9	-	-	TRBJ2-5	TGTGCCAGCAGCTTAGTGGTCTCGGGGAGGGAGACCCAGTACTTC	CASSLVVSGRETQYF
13	TRBV5-6	-	-	TRBJ2-2	TGTGCCAGCAGCTTGGTGGGGTTCGGGGAGCTGTTTTTT	CASSLVGFGELFF
16	TRBV5-8	TRBD2	-	TRBJ2-1	TGTGCCAGCAGCTACGACCCAACTAGCGGCTACAATGAGCAGTTCTTC	CASSYDPTSGYNEQFF